This T cell receptor (beta chain) originates from a study of T cell responses to AZD1222 COVID-19 vaccine. Study-level points and caveats: Epitopes outside B.1.351 and B.1.1.7 mutated regions reportedly drew nearly half of spike TCRs. Among vaccine-associated CD4 TCRs, coverage spanned spike, with dominance at 160-218 and 743-854. White British ancestry dominated among donors, who included more females, and clonal diversity was possibly underestimated.

CDR1 is SNHLY, CDR2 FYNNEI, per germline. With 7 bases removed from V and 2 bases from J, the gap between germline ends came to 5 bases. The CDR3 totals 11 residues. As for this clone: Its specificity is unknown.

The method was immunoSEQ multiplex PCR; TCRdb's version includes in-frame clones alone and lacks a portion of them. The sample has 90,000 to 100,000 clones, 85% seen once; the top ten hold roughly 4.7%. This chain links TRBV2 with TRBJ2-5; D is unresolved. Sequences were derived from peripheral blood, sampled 28 days after the second AZD1222 dose. The source of this sequence is an adult who received the AZD1222 COVID-19 vaccine. The CDR3 DNA follows: TGTGCCAGCACCCGACAAGAGACCCAGTACTTC. This translates into CASTRQETQYF.